This TCR beta chain emerged from a study of T-cell reconstitution after alpha-beta-depleted transplantation in children. Molecular barcoding with unique molecular identifiers was used for the TCRbeta library. TCRdb reanalysed the PCR reads using MiXCR and keeps one entry per CDR3 protein. The sample has some 640,000 distinct CDR3 sequences, around 17% seen once. This clonotype was detected many times. The receptor's source is a human donor who donated a stem cell graft to a child with acute myeloid leukemia. Sequencing was performed on PBMCs from the stem cell graft donor, taken from the stem cell graft.

For the CDR3, the DNA is TGTGCCAGCAGCTACTCAGCAGGGGGGGAGCAGTACTTC. Amino acid sequence: CASSYSAGGEQYF. The J gene is TRBJ2-7, the V gene TRBV12-3 or TRBV12-4; weak D call: TRBD1 (7 bases). This CDR3 has 13 residues. The germline V and J ends were trimmed by 6 bases and 7 bases, with 16 bases remaining between them.